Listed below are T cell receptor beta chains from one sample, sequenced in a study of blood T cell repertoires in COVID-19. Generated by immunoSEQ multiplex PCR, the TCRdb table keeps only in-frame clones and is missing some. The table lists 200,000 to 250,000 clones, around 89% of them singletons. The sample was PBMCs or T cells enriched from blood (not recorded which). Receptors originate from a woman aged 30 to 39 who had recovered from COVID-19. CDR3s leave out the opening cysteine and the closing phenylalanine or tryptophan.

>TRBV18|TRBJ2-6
ASSRSGLSGANVLT
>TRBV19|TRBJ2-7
ASRPGGAGRYEQY
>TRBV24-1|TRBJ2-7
ATSGLGQGGGYEQY
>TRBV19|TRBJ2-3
ASSSTGTSGPTDTQY
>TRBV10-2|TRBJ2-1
ASKLAGGDNEQF
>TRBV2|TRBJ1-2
ASKRDRALYGYT
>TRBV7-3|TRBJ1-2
ASSLGQGYGYT
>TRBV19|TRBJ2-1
ASSIAGDNNEQF
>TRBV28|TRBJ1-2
ASIPGYGYT
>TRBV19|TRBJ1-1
ASRTMAEAF
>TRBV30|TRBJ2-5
AWSGGLAETQY
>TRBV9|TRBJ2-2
ASSGRINTGELF
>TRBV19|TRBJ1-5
ASSISQGLRNQPQH
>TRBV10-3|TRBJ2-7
AISGGLAGLNEQY
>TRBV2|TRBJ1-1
ASSADRWDTEAF
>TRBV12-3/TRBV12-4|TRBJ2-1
ASSLNGNEQF
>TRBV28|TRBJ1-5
ASSRQGEINQPQH
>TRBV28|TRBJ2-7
VASGPSYEQY
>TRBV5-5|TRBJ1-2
ASSFRGSGYT
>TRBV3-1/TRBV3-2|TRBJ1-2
ASSPDRARRGYT
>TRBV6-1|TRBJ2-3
ASSELGSGRAKADTQY
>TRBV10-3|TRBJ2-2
AMQSLAGATGELF
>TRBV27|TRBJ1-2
ASSFLPNYGYT
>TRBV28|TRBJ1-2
ASSLGQGGYSYT
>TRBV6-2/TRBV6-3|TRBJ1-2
ASSLPYRVANYGYT
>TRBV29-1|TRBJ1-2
SVTDSPFGYGYT